This TCR beta chain stems from a study of cytomegalovirus exposure and HLA in healthy donors. Study-level results: Investigators reported 150 to 200 TCR beta chains as tied to cytomegalovirus.

Germline values: CDR1 LGHNA, CDR2 YSLEER. The CDR3 has 17 amino acids. Trimming at V came to 0 bases and at J to 2 bases, leaving 8 bases not matched to a gene. The donors belonged to the roughly 130-subject validation cohort, separate from the roughly 670-subject first cohort. On this clone itself: Its antigen is still unknown.

Profiling relied on immunoSEQ multiplex PCR, and the TCRdb table lists in-frame clones only, not all of them. The sample has fewer than 200,000 clones, approximately 86% seen once. The rearrangement joins TRBV4-3 to TRBJ2-3, with TRBD2 matching 7 bases. This receptor was taken from a woman aged 18-29 years in good health and CMV-seronegative. The sequenced sample consisted of PBMCs. The DNA of the CDR3 is TGCGCCAGCAGCCAAGATTTGCCGGGACTACTCACAGATACGCAGTATTTT. Translated, it gives CASSQDLPGLLTDTQYF.